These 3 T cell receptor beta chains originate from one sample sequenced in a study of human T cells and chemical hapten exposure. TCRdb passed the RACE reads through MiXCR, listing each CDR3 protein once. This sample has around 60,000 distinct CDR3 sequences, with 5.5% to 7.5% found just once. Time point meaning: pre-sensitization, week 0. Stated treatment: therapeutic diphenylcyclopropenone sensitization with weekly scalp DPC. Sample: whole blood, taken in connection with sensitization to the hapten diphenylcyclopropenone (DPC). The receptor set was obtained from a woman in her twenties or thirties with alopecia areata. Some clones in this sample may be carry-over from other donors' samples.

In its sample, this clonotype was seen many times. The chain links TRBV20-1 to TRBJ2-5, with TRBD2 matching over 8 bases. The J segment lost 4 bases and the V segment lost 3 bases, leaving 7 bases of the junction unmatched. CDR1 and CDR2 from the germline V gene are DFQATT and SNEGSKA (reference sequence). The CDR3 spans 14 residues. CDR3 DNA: TGCAGTGCTAGCTCGGGGGGGGCAGGAGAGACCCAGTACTTC. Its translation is CSASSGGAGETQYF.

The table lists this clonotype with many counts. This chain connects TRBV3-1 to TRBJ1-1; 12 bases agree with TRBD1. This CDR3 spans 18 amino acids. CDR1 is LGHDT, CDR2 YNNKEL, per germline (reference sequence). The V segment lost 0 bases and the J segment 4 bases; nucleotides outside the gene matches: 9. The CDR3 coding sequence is TGTGCCAGCAGCCAAGATCTGGGACAGGGGGCCTATCTCACTGAAGCTTTCTTT. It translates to CASSQDLGQGAYLTEAFF. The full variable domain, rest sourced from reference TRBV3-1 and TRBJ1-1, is DTAVSQTPKYLVTQMGNDKSIKCEQNLGHDTMYWYKQDSKKFLKIMFSYNNKELIINETVPNRFSPKSPDKAHLNLHINSLELGDSAVYFCASSQDLGQGAYLTEAFFGQGTRLTVV.

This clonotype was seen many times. CDR3 sequence reads: CASSLRASGGGEQFF. DNA of the CDR3: TGTGCCAGCAGCTTAAGGGCTAGCGGGGGGGGGGAGCAGTTCTTC. The chain recombines TRBV7-2 with TRBJ2-1; the match to TRBD2 covers 12 bases. With 2 bases clipped from V and 10 bases from J, the junction kept 6 bases outside the gene matches. The CDR3 loop spans 15 amino acids. CDR1 is SGHTA, CDR2 FQGNSA, per germline. The variable domain in full, completed from reference TRBV7-2 and TRBJ2-1, reads GAGVSQSPSNKVTEKGKDVELRCDPISGHTALYWYRQSLGQGLEFLIYFQGNSAPDKSGLPSDRFSAERTGGSVSTLTIQRTQQEDSAVYLCASSLRASGGGEQFFGPGTRLTVL.